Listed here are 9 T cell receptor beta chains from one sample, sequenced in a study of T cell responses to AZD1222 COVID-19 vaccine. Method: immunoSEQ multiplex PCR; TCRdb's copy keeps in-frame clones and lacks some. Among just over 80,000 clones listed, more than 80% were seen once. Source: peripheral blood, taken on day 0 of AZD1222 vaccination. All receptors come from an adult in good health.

The CDR3 spells CASNKDRHNYGYTF. CDR3 DNA: TGTGCCTCCAACAAGGACAGGCATAACTATGGCTACACCTTC. V and J are TRBV2 and TRBJ1-2, with 7 bases lining up with TRBD1. Trimming cost V 11 bases and J 1 base; bases outside gene matches: 10. Germline CDR1 reads SNHLY; CDR2 reads FYNNEI. The CDR3 runs 14 residues.

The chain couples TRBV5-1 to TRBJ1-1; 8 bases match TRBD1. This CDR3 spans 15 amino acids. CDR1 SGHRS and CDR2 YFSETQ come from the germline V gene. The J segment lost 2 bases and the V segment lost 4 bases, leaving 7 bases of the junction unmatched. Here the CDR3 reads CASSRQTGANTEAFF. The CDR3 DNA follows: TGCGCCAGCAGCAGGCAGACAGGGGCAAACACTGAAGCTTTCTTT.

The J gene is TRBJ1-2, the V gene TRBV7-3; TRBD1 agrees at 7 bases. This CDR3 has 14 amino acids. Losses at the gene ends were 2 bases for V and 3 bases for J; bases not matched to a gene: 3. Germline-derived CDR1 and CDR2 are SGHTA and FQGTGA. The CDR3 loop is CASSLLGQDYGYTF. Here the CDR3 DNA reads TGTGCCAGCAGCTTACTCGGACAGGACTATGGCTACACCTTC.

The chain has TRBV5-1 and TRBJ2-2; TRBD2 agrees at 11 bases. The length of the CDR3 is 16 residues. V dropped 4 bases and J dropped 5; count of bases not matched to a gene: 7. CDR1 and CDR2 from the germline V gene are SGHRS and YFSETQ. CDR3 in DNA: TGCGCCAGCAGCGCGACTAGCGGGGTCAGAACCGGGGAGCTGTTTTTT. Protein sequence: CASSATSGVRTGELFF.

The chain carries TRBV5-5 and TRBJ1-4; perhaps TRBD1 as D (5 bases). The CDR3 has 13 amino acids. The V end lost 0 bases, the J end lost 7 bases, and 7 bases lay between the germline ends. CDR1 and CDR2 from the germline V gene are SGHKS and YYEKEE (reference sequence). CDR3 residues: CASSLDRSEKLFF. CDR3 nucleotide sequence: TGTGCCAGCAGCTTGGACAGGAGTGAAAAACTGTTTTTT.

CDR3 in amino acids: CASSEGVGPADTQYF. The CDR3 DNA reads TGTGCCAGCAGTGAAGGTGTGGGGCCCGCAGATACGCAGTATTTT. The chain uses TRBV6-4 and TRBJ2-3; TRBD1 might be the D (5 bases). The CDR3 is made up of 15 amino acids. The V gene's germline CDR1 is MRHNA and CDR2 SNTAGT. V lost 3 bases to trimming and J lost 4 bases, with 14 bases between them.

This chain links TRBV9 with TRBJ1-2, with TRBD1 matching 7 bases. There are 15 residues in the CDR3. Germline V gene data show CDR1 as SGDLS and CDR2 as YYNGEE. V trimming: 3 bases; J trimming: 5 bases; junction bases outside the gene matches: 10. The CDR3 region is CASSARKGADYGYTF. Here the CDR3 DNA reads TGTGCCAGCAGCGCGCGGAAGGGGGCGGATTATGGCTACACCTTC.

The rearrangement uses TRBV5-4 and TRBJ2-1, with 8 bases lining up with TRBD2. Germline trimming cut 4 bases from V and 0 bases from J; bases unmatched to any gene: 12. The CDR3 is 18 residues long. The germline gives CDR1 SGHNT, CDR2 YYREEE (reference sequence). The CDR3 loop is CASSRTGTRKSSYNEQFF. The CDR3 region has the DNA TGTGCCAGCAGCAGAACCGGGACTAGAAAGAGCTCCTACAATGAGCAGTTCTTC.

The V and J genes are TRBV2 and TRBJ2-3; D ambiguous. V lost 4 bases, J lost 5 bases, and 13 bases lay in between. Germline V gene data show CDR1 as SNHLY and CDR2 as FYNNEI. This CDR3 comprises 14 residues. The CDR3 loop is CASSVFPPRDTQYF. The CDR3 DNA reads TGTGCCAGCAGTGTGTTTCCACCCAGAGATACGCAGTATTTT. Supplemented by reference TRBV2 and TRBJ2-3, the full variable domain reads EPEVTQTPSHQVTQMGQEVILRCVPISNHLYFYWYRQILGQKVEFLVSFYNNEISEKSEIFDDQFSVERPDGSNFTLKIRSTKLEDSAMYFCASSVFPPRDTQYFGPGTRLTVL.